This TCR beta chain appears in the sequencing data of a study of blood T cell repertoires in COVID-19. Assay: immunoSEQ multiplex PCR; the TCRdb copy retains only in-frame clones and omits some. The sample contains under 300,000 clones, roughly nine tenths of which appear only once. V was clipped by 0 bases and J by 5 bases, with 8 bases between them. The CDR3 loop spans 13 amino acids. This TCR was sampled from a man aged 55 to 70 with acute or convalescent COVID-19. The sequencing sample was made of peripheral blood. J is TRBJ2-7 and V is TRBV12-3 or TRBV12-4; D unclear. This CDR3 reads CASSLASRHEQYF. The CDR3 DNA reads as TGTGCCAGCAGTTTAGCGTCTAGGCACGAGCAGTACTTC.